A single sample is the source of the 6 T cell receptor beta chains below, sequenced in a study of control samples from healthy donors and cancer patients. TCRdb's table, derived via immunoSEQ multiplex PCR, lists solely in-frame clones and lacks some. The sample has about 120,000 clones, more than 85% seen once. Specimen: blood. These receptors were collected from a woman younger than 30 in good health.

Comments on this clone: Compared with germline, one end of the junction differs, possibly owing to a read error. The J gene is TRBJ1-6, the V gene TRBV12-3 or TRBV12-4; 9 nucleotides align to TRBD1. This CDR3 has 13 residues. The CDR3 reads CASSLGPGTGCYF. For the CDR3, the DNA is TGTGCCAGCAGTTTAGGGCCCGGGACAGGGTGCTACTTT.

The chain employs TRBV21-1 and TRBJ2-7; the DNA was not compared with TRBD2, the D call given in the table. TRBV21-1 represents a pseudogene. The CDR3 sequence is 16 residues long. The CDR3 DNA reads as TGTGCCAGCAGCAAAGACCGACTAGCGGGGGCCTACGAGCAGTACTTC. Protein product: CASSKDRLAGAYEQYF.

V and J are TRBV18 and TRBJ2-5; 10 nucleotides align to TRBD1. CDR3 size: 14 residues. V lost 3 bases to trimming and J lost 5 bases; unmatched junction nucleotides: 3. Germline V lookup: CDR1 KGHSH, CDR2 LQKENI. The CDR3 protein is CASSPGQGLETQYF. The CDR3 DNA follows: TGTGCCAGCTCACCGGGACAGGGGCTGGAGACCCAGTACTTC.

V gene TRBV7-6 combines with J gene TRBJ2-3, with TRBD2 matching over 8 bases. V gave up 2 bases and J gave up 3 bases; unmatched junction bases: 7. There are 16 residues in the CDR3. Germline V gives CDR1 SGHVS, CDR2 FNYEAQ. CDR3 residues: CASSLLVAGSTDTQYF. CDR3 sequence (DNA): TGTGCCAGCAGCTTATTAGTAGCGGGGTCGACAGATACGCAGTATTTT.

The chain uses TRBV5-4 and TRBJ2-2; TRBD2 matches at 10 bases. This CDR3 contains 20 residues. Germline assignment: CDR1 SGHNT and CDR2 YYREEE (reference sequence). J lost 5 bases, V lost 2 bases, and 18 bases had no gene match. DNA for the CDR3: TGTGCCAGCAGCTTCTCTCTGACTAGCGGGTCCTCGGCGTTGACCGGGGAGCTGTTTTTT. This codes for CASSFSLTSGSSALTGELFF.

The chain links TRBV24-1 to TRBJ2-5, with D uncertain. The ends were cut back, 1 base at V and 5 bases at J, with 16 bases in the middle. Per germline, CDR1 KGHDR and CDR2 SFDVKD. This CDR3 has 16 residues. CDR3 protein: CATSDFSPGSLETQYF. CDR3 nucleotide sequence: TGTGCCACCAGTGATTTTTCCCCGGGCAGTTTGGAGACCCAGTACTTC.